This T cell receptor beta chain was profiled in a study of Ad26.COV2.S vaccination and SARS-CoV-2 variants. Treatment indicated: 15 to 20 received Ad26.COV2.S at low or high dose, single or two shots; about five received placebo; per-sample allocation not given. Repertoires come from day 63 after the first vaccine or placebo injection. This clone was recorded only once. Assay used: immunoSEQ multiplex PCR; TCRdb lists only in-frame clones, some missing. The sample lists 440,000 or so clones; 80% to 90% were seen once. Germline CDR1 is LGHNA and CDR2 is YSLEER. Deletions cut 1 base from V and 8 bases from J, with 20 bases between. The length of the CDR3 is 16 residues.

The chain couples TRBV4-3 to TRBJ1-2; the D gene is possibly TRBD1 (6 bases). The starting material was peripheral blood, obtained in a trial of Ad26.COV2.S vaccine versus placebo. This receptor was obtained from a person aged 18-65 years who received the Ad26.COV2.S COVID-19 vaccine or a placebo. CDR3 in DNA: TGCGCCAGCAGCCAAGCCCGCGGAGGGGGGGCTTACGGCTACACCTTC. Its translation: CASSQARGGGAYGYTF.